The 14 T cell receptor beta chains in this list originate from one sample, sequenced in a study of blood T cells in healthy people across ages. The use of a sample-barcoded 5' primer and a J-beta primer mix characterized a second PCR of 7 to 11 cycles. TCRdb re-derived calls from the 5' RACE reads in MiXCR, one entry per CDR3 protein. The sample records some 900,000 distinct CDR3 sequences, around 48% being singletons. Sequences were obtained from blood. The receptors originated from a man aged 25 to 45 in good health.

J is TRBJ2-7 and V is TRBV4-1; D possibly corresponds to TRBD1 (5 bases). CDR3 length: 15 amino acids. V was trimmed by 2 bases and J by 0 bases, leaving 11 bases between them. From germline, CDR1 is MGHRA and CDR2 YSYEKL. The CDR3: CASSQTATGSYEQYF. In DNA, the CDR3 is TGCGCCAGCAGCCAAACCGCAACAGGCTCCTACGAGCAGTACTTC.

This clonotype was seen more than once but under ten times. The chain carries TRBV4-1 and TRBJ2-1, with D perhaps TRBD1 or TRBD2 (5 bases each). Germline lookup yields CDR1 MGHRA and CDR2 YSYEKL. Trimming took 0 bases from V and 5 from J, leaving 8 bases between them. The CDR3 consists of 14 residues. Here the CDR3 reads CASSQDRENNEQFF. DNA for the CDR3: TGCGCCAGCAGCCAAGACAGGGAGAACAATGAGCAGTTCTTC.

This clonotype has ten or more counts. The CDR3 sequence: CASSAEGSGVSYNEQFF. The CDR3, as DNA: TGTGCCAGCAGCGCGGAGGGAAGCGGGGTGAGTTACAATGAGCAGTTCTTC. This rearrangement joins TRBV9 to TRBJ2-1; 7 nucleotides agree with TRBD2. This CDR3 is 17 amino acids long. Germline V gene data show CDR1 as SGDLS and CDR2 as YYNGEE. With V trimmed by 3 bases and J by 4 bases, 13 bases remained unmatched.

There are a few counts of this clonotype. This sequence joins TRBV9 and TRBJ2-3; D may be TRBD1 or TRBD2 (5 bases each). The CDR3 runs to 13 residues. In germline, CDR1 is SGDLS, CDR2 YYNGEE. The V gene lost 0 bases and the J gene lost 5 bases, with 7 bases spanning the gap. The CDR3, as DNA: TGTGCCAGCAGCGTAGCTGGGGGAGATACGCAGTATTTT. This gives the protein CASSVAGGDTQYF. Looking up the rest from reference TRBV9 and TRBJ2-3 gives the full variable domain: DSGVTQTPKHLITATGQRVTLRCSPRSGDLSVYWYQQSLDQGLQFLIQYYNGEERAKGNILERFSAQQFPDLHSELNLSSLELGDSALYFCASSVAGGDTQYFGPGTRLTVL.

The rearrangement uses TRBV6-5 and TRBJ2-2; weak D call: TRBD2 (5 bases). Germline V lookup: CDR1 MNHEY, CDR2 SVGAGI. The V end was cut by 2 bases, the J end by 7 bases, with 11 bases between. The CDR3 loop spans 14 amino acids. CDR3 sequence reads: CASSYADTSGELFF. In DNA form, the CDR3 reads TGTGCCAGCAGTTACGCCGACACTAGCGGGGAGCTGTTTTTT.

The chain joins TRBV5-1 to TRBJ2-1; no clear D gene. The V and J ends lost 0 bases and 2 bases respectively, with 12 bases between them. The germline V gene encodes CDR1 SGHRS and CDR2 YFSETQ. This CDR3 has 16 amino acids. The CDR3 region is CASSLGVDPTYNEQFF. The DNA of the CDR3 is TGCGCCAGCAGCTTGGGAGTGGATCCGACCTACAATGAGCAGTTCTTC.

V and J are TRBV20-1 and TRBJ2-7; possible D gene TRBD1, 5 bases. The V gene lost 0 bases and the J gene lost 0 bases, with 12 bases spanning the gap. Germline-derived CDR1 and CDR2 are DFQATT and SNEGSKA (reference sequence). The CDR3 loop spans 15 amino acids. The CDR3 region is CSARDLIQGSYEQYF. CDR3 in DNA: TGCAGTGCTAGAGATCTGATCCAGGGCTCCTACGAGCAGTACTTC.

The rearrangement joins TRBV29-1 to TRBJ2-3; 14 bases align to TRBD2. The CDR3 is 15 amino acids. The V gene's germline CDR1 is SQVTM and CDR2 ANQGSEA. Trimming at V came to 6 bases and at J to 1 base, leaving 3 bases not matched to a gene. The CDR3 reads CSVTGLAGGTDTQYF. The CDR3 DNA is TGCAGCGTGACGGGACTAGCGGGGGGCACAGATACGCAGTATTTT.

This chain links TRBV28 with TRBJ2-7; TRBD1 might be the D (6 bases). V was trimmed by 5 bases and J by 4 bases, leaving 15 bases between them. Germline CDR1 MDHEN, CDR2 SYDVKM. This CDR3 is built from 14 residues. CDR3 sequence reads: CASSVTGSGYEQYF. In nucleotides, the CDR3 is TGTGCCAGCAGTGTAACAGGGTCGGGGTACGAGCAGTACTTC.

This clonotype has a single count. The chain uses TRBV6-1 and TRBJ2-3, with 9 bases that match TRBD2. Germline V lookup: CDR1 MNHNS, CDR2 SASEGT. CDR3 length equals 15 residues. V shed 6 bases, J shed 4 bases, and the junction held 8 bases outside the gene matches. The CDR3 bases are TGTGCCAGCAGGGTGACTAGCGGTCGTCCAGATACGCAGTATTTT. This sequence encodes CASRVTSGRPDTQYF.

The V and J genes are TRBV24-1 and TRBJ2-1; D gene uncertain. This CDR3 comprises 14 residues. Trimming pared 5 bases from V and 12 bases from J, leaving 19 bases between. Germline CDR1 reads KGHDR; CDR2 reads SFDVKD. Written as DNA, the CDR3 is TGTGCCACCAGTGGCCGCGACGGAAAACAAGTGCAGTTCTTC. It encodes CATSGRDGKQVQFF.

The chain recombines TRBV3-1 with TRBJ2-1; D ambiguous. The end of the DNA is better explained by TRBJ2-7, so the J call may be wrong. The CDR3 length is 14 residues. Germline V gene sequence: CDR1 LGHDT, CDR2 YNNKEL (reference sequence). This chain's CDR3 is CASSQVATASEQYF. CDR3 DNA: TGTGCCAGCAGCCAAGTCGCGACCGCAAGCGAGCAGTACTTC.

This clonotype was detected only a few times. The V and J genes are TRBV2 and TRBJ2-7; D gene ambiguous. CDR3 length: 11 amino acids. V lost 3 bases and J 7 bases, leaving 7 bases between the germline ends. The germline gives CDR1 SNHLY, CDR2 FYNNEI. CDR3: CASSDDGEQYF. CDR3 DNA: TGTGCCAGCAGTGATGACGGGGAGCAGTACTTC.

The chain couples TRBV12-3 or TRBV12-4 to TRBJ1-5; perhaps TRBD1 as D (5 bases). V was pared by 6 bases and J by 2 bases, with 14 bases between. This CDR3 contains 15 residues. CDR3: CASSAAGVGNQPQHF. The CDR3 DNA is TGTGCCAGCAGCGCGGCGGGGGTTGGCAATCAGCCCCAGCATTTT.